The T cell receptor (beta chain) described here comes from a study of T cell responses to AZD1222 COVID-19 vaccine. Overall study results and limits: A reported finding is that nearly half of spike-specific TCRs target unmutated variant regions. Clonal diversity was possibly underestimated, and the donors were mostly white British, with more females.

This clone came up once. Its matching antigen is unknown. Assay: immunoSEQ multiplex PCR; the TCRdb copy retains only in-frame clones and omits some. The data contain just under 150,000 clones, around 84% of them singletons. Here the sequenced sample was peripheral blood, taken 28 days after the second AZD1222 dose. The sequence was obtained from an adult who received the AZD1222 COVID-19 vaccine.

Here the CDR3 reads CASRGLAGIHEQYF. In DNA form, the CDR3 reads TGTGCCAGCAGGGGACTAGCGGGGATTCACGAGCAGTACTTC. The chain combines TRBV6-5 with TRBJ2-7; 13 positions agree with TRBD2. CDR1 MNHEY and CDR2 SVGAGI come from the germline V gene. The CDR3 runs 14 residues. The V and J ends lost 6 bases and 5 bases, in that order; junction bases with no gene match: 4.